These 15 T cell receptor beta chains originate from one sample sequenced in a study of shared clonotypes between healthy human individuals. TCRdb's table, derived via immunoSEQ multiplex PCR, lists solely in-frame clones and lacks some. The table records 500,000 to 700,000 clones, roughly 96% of them present only once. As defined, naive CD8 cells were CD45RO-negative and positively selected for CCR7, with terminally differentiated effector memory CD45RA+ cells excluded. Specimen: naive CD8+ T cells sorted from blood. All receptors derive from a woman under 40 in good health.

The chain recombines TRBV10-2 with TRBJ1-3, with D perhaps TRBD1 (5 bases). From germline, CDR1 is WSHSY and CDR2 SAAADI. Trimming removed 4 bases at V and 4 bases at J, with 11 bases between. CDR3 length: 14 amino acids. In nucleotides, the CDR3 is TGCGCCAGCAGTGTTTCGGGGGTCGGAAACACCATATATTTT. It specifies CASSVSGVGNTIYF.

The chain recombines TRBV6-1 with TRBJ2-7; D unresolved. The germline CDR1 and CDR2 sequences are MNHNS and SASEGT. V was shortened by 4 bases and J by 0 bases, with 10 bases between the two germline ends. CDR3 length: 14 residues. CDR3 bases: TGTGCCAGCAGTGTAGACCTAAACTCCTACGAGCAGTACTTC. Translated: CASSVDLNSYEQYF.

This chain joins TRBV15 and TRBJ1-5, with D unclear. CDR1 and CDR2 from the germline V gene are LNHNV and YYDKDF (reference sequence). This CDR3 contains 18 residues. The V and J ends lost 1 base and 1 base respectively, with 17 bases between them. The CDR3 loop is CATSRGGFGLESNQPQHF. The CDR3 DNA reads as TGTGCCACCAGCAGAGGAGGGTTCGGTTTGGAGAGCAATCAGCCCCAGCATTTT.

J is TRBJ2-1 and V is TRBV5-1; maybe TRBD1 (6 bases). The CDR3 spans 17 residues. The V and J ends lost 7 bases and 5 bases respectively, with 25 bases between them. Germline-derived CDR1 and CDR2 are SGHRS and YFSETQ. This CDR3 is CASQRNPGTSLNNEQFF. The CDR3 bases are TGCGCCAGCCAGAGGAACCCCGGGACAAGCCTGAACAATGAGCAGTTCTTC.

The chain has TRBV28 and TRBJ2-7; D is unclear. This CDR3 contains 14 residues. The V and J ends lost 7 bases and 4 bases respectively, with 17 bases between them. Germline V lookup: CDR1 MDHEN, CDR2 SYDVKM. CDR3 in amino acids: CASNDPAEGYEQYF. CDR3 DNA sequence: TGTGCCAGCAATGACCCCGCCGAAGGGTACGAGCAGTACTTC.

This chain joins TRBV7-9 and TRBJ2-2; D unclear. The V gene lost 0 bases and the J gene lost 6 bases, with 8 bases spanning the gap. The CDR3 contains 14 residues. The germline V gene encodes CDR1 SEHNR and CDR2 FQNEAQ (reference sequence). In nucleotides, the CDR3 is TGTGCCAGCAGCTTAGCTCTAGTGGCCGGGGAGCTGTTTTTT. This encodes CASSLALVAGELFF.

This chain links TRBV28 with TRBJ2-7, with 7 bases fitting TRBD2. The V gene's germline CDR1 is MDHEN and CDR2 SYDVKM. Trimming at V came to 11 bases and at J to 2 bases, leaving 3 bases not matched to a gene. The CDR3 is 11 amino acids. This CDR3 reads CAQRETYEQYF. CDR3 DNA sequence: TGTGCCCAGCGGGAAACCTACGAGCAGTACTTC.

The V call is TRBV16, the J call TRBJ2-7; D remains unclear. Germline CDR1 and CDR2: KGHSY and FQNENV. Trimming pared 1 base from V and 1 base from J, leaving 5 bases between. There are 13 residues in the CDR3. The CDR3 sequence is CASSQWGSYEQYF. In DNA, the CDR3 is TGTGCCAGCAGCCAATGGGGTTCCTACGAGCAGTACTTC.

This rearrangement joins TRBV7-9 to TRBJ2-7; 8 nucleotides agree with TRBD1. CDR3 length: 13 residues. The germline V gene encodes CDR1 SEHNR and CDR2 FQNEAQ (reference sequence). V trimming: 5 bases; J trimming: 1 base; junction bases outside the gene matches: 1. The chain's CDR3 is CASSGDRSYEQYF. In DNA form, the CDR3 reads TGTGCCAGCAGCGGGGACAGGTCCTACGAGCAGTACTTC.

V gene TRBV27 combines with J gene TRBJ2-3, with 7 bases fitting TRBD2. The CDR3 contains 16 residues. The ends lost 5 bases at V and 2 bases at J; junction bases unmatched: 10. Per the germline V gene, CDR1 is MNHEY and CDR2 is SMNVEV (reference sequence). The CDR3 protein is CASSPPGGLPTDTQYF. CDR3 nucleotides: TGTGCCAGCAGTCCCCCGGGGGGACTACCCACAGATACGCAGTATTTT.

The J gene is TRBJ2-7, the V gene TRBV7-7; 10 positions agree with TRBD1. Germline V CDR1 and CDR2: SSHAT, FNYEAQ (reference sequence). The junction had 3 bases not matched to a gene; V was cut back by 5 bases and J by 5 bases. The CDR3 has 13 amino acids. The chain's CDR3 is CASSRDRGDEQYF. The CDR3 region has the DNA TGTGCCAGCAGCAGGGACAGGGGTGACGAGCAGTACTTC.

V usage is TRBV27 and J usage is TRBJ2-7; TRBD1 is a possible D gene (6 bases). The CDR3 has 13 amino acids. The germline V gene has CDR1 MNHEY and CDR2 SMNVEV (reference sequence). V lost 5 bases, J lost 2 bases, and 10 bases lay in between. CDR3 nucleotide sequence: TGTGCCAGCAGTCCCGGACAGCCCTACGAGCAGTACTTC. Amino acid sequence: CASSPGQPYEQYF.

The CDR3 nucleotides are TGTGCCAGCAGCGCAGGACAGGGGTTGGGGGAGACCCAGTACTTC. Its translation is CASSAGQGLGETQYF. This chain joins TRBV25-1 and TRBJ2-5, with 9 bases that match TRBD1. Per germline, CDR1 MGHDK and CDR2 SYGVNS. V dropped 6 bases and J dropped 5; count of bases not matched to a gene: 10. The CDR3 covers 15 residues.

The chain links TRBV2 to TRBJ2-7; D gene unclear. V lost 6 bases and J 4 bases, leaving 10 bases between the germline ends. The CDR3 runs to 12 residues. The germline gives CDR1 SNHLY, CDR2 FYNNEI. In nucleotides, the CDR3 is TGTGCCAGCAGCCCAGCGTTTTACGAGCAGTACTTC. This encodes CASSPAFYEQYF.

The chain employs TRBV6-6 and TRBJ1-5; tentative D call: TRBD1 (5 bases). V was pared by 6 bases and J by 1 base, with 13 bases between. Germline V gene lookup returns CDR1 MNHNY and CDR2 SVGAGI (reference sequence). The CDR3 is 15 amino acids. The CDR3 reads CASSLGPFSNQPQHF. The CDR3 DNA is TGTGCCAGCAGCCTGGGACCGTTCAGCAATCAGCCCCAGCATTTT.